One sample yielded the 28 T cell receptor beta chains listed below, sequenced in a study of shared clonotypes between healthy human individuals. CD45RO-negative, CCR7-positively selected cells formed the naive CD8 fraction, excluding terminally differentiated effector memory CD45RA+ cells. Sequenced by immunoSEQ multiplex PCR; TCRdb stores in-frame clones only, minus some. Here the sample spans some 2.1 million clones, about 94% being singletons. Specimen: naive CD8+ T cells from PBMCs. All receptors derive from a man between 18 and 35 years old in good health. Some clones in this sample may be carry-over from other donors' samples.

J is TRBJ2-3 and V is TRBV11-3; TRBD2 matches at 8 bases. This CDR3 contains 16 residues. J gave up 4 bases and V 5 bases, and 11 bases lay outside the gene matches. CDR1 and CDR2 from the germline V gene are SGHNT and YENEEA. The CDR3 is CASSGYGSGSADTQYF. CDR3 bases: TGTGCCAGCAGCGGATACGGAAGCGGGAGCGCAGATACGCAGTATTTT.

V usage is TRBV19 and J usage is TRBJ2-5, with D possibly matching TRBD1 (5 bases). CDR1 is LNHDA and CDR2 is SQIVND in the germline V gene (reference sequence). The CDR3 length is 15 residues. V dropped 5 bases and J dropped 5 bases, with 18 bases sitting between them. CDR3 bases: TGTGCCAGTAGTTGGCGAGGCAGCTCAGGGGAGACCCAGTACTTC. It encodes CASSWRGSSGETQYF.

This clone has a handful of counts. The chain combines TRBV29-1 with TRBJ1-1; D is undetermined. The CDR3 sequence is 12 residues long. Germline CDR1 is SQVTM and CDR2 is ANQGSEA. Trimming took off 8 bases at V and 1 base at J, with 11 bases between the two ends. CDR3 sequence reads: CSLVDGNTEAFF. The CDR3, as DNA: TGCAGCTTAGTAGACGGGAACACTGAAGCTTTCTTT.

The chain recombines TRBV7-9 with TRBJ1-1; 9 bases fit TRBD1. Germline V gives CDR1 SEHNR, CDR2 FQNEAQ (reference sequence). V lost 6 bases, J lost 1 base, and 3 bases stayed unmatched. The CDR3 consists of 14 residues. The DNA for the CDR3 is TGTGCCAGCAGGGACAGGGGTACGAACACTGAAGCTTTCTTT. Its protein is CASRDRGTNTEAFF. Full variable domain (rest looked up from reference TRBV7-9 and TRBJ1-1): DTGVSQNPRHKITKRGQNVTFRCDPISEHNRLYWYRQTLGQGPEFLTYFQNEAQLEKSRLLSDRFSAERPKGSFSTLEIQRTEQGDSAMYLCASRDRGTNTEAFFGQGTRLTVV.

The chain uses TRBV11-2 and TRBJ2-7; a possible D gene is TRBD1 (6 bases). The germline V and J ends were trimmed by 4 bases and 0 bases, with 13 bases remaining between them. Germline lookup yields CDR1 SGHAT and CDR2 FQNNGV. The CDR3 is 15 amino acids. This CDR3 is CASSSRQDSSYEQYF. CDR3 nucleotides: TGTGCCAGCAGCTCCCGTCAGGACAGCTCCTACGAGCAGTACTTC.

To note about this clone: Other DNA sequences in the sample encode the same CDR3. The V gene is TRBV9, the J gene TRBJ1-1; TRBD1 might be the D (6 bases). The CDR3 loop spans 14 amino acids. The germline V gene encodes CDR1 SGDLS and CDR2 YYNGEE. V was clipped by 0 bases and J by 4 bases, with 10 bases between them. The CDR3 DNA reads as TGTGCCAGCAGCGTAGAGGGGGGCCTCACTGAAGCTTTCTTT. Amino acid sequence: CASSVEGGLTEAFF.

This chain uses TRBV5-1 with TRBJ1-1, with no clear D. This CDR3 spans 15 amino acids. Germline lookup yields CDR1 SGHRS and CDR2 YFSETQ. The V and J ends lost 4 bases and 0 bases respectively, with 13 bases between them. For the CDR3, the DNA is TGCGCCAGCAGCCCGACTGGGTCGATGAACACTGAAGCTTTCTTT. It is translated as CASSPTGSMNTEAFF.

V gene TRBV28 combines with J gene TRBJ1-2, with TRBD1 identical over 8 bases. Germline lookup yields CDR1 MDHEN and CDR2 SYDVKM. Trimming removed 5 bases from V and 0 bases from J; junction bases left unmatched: 5. This CDR3 is built from 15 residues. The CDR3: CASSGQGLSNYGYTF. In nucleotides, the CDR3 is TGTGCCAGCAGTGGACAGGGCCTATCTAACTATGGCTACACCTTC.

The chain combines TRBV7-3 with TRBJ2-2; 7 bases line up with TRBD2. This CDR3 has 17 residues. Germline CDR1 SGHTA, CDR2 FQGTGA. Germline trimming cut 4 bases from V and 3 bases from J; bases unmatched to any gene: 11. This CDR3 reads CASSSMHWREHTGELFF. The CDR3 region has the DNA TGTGCCAGCAGCTCGATGCATTGGCGGGAGCACACCGGGGAGCTGTTTTTT.

The chain links TRBV7-9 to TRBJ1-1; no definite D call. V was trimmed by 5 bases and J by 0 bases, leaving 13 bases between them. Germline V gene sequence: CDR1 SEHNR, CDR2 FQNEAQ (reference sequence). The length of the CDR3 is 15 residues. CDR3 bases: TGTGCCAGCAGCCCACCTGTGGTTCTGAACACTGAAGCTTTCTTT. Its translation is CASSPPVVLNTEAFF.

The chain employs TRBV7-3 and TRBJ2-1; D unclear. The CDR3 runs 15 residues. V was pared by 0 bases and J by 2 bases, with 8 bases between. Germline CDR1 and CDR2: SGHTA and FQGTGA. In DNA form, the CDR3 reads TGTGCCAGCAGCTTAACGGCTACTCCCTACAATGAGCAGTTCTTC. It yields the protein CASSLTATPYNEQFF.

Concerning this clone itself: Distinct nucleotide sequences in the sample also encode this CDR3. This chain links TRBV4-3 with TRBJ1-2; 8 bases match TRBD1. The length of the CDR3 is 13 residues. With V trimmed by 1 base and J by 7 bases, 2 bases remained unmatched. CDR1 LGHNA and CDR2 YSLEER come from the germline V gene. CDR3 in DNA: TGCGCCAGCAGCCAAGGGACAGGGTCTGGCTACACCTTC. It codes for CASSQGTGSGYTF.

The gene calls are TRBV5-5 and TRBJ2-7, with D perhaps matching TRBD1 (5 bases). Per the germline V gene, CDR1 is SGHKS and CDR2 is YYEKEE (reference sequence). There are 13 residues in the CDR3. The V end was cut by 0 bases, the J end by 5 bases, with 9 bases between. The CDR3 spells CASSLEGYDEQYF. CDR3 nucleotides: TGTGCCAGCAGCTTGGAGGGGTACGACGAGCAGTACTTC.

A note on this clone: This sample includes further DNA sequences coding for the same CDR3. This chain joins TRBV27 and TRBJ2-7, with D hard to call. Trimming left V 6 bases short and J 0 bases short, with 9 bases between. CDR1 MNHEY and CDR2 SMNVEV come from the germline V gene (reference sequence). This CDR3 has 13 residues. The CDR3 sequence is CASSLNPSYEQYF. The CDR3, as DNA: TGTGCCAGCAGCCTGAACCCCTCCTACGAGCAGTACTTC.

The CDR3 DNA follows: TGTGCCAGCAGTGAAGGGGAGGGGCAGGATGTGTATTTT. Protein sequence: CASSEGEGQDVYF. The V call is TRBV6-1, the J call TRBJ1-3; tentative D call: TRBD1 (5 bases). V dropped 1 base and J dropped 16 bases, with 17 bases sitting between them. Germline CDR1 MNHNS, CDR2 SASEGT. CDR3 size: 13 residues.

This chain connects TRBV6-5 to TRBJ2-2; D may be TRBD2 (6 bases). Trimming stripped 8 bases from V and 6 bases from J, with 16 bases between. Germline CDR1 reads MNHEY; CDR2 reads SVGAGI. The CDR3 spans 14 residues. CDR3 amino acids: CASQLRGYPGELFF. In DNA, the CDR3 is TGTGCCAGCCAGTTACGGGGGTATCCCGGGGAGCTGTTTTTT.

The chain uses TRBV11-2 and TRBJ2-2, with TRBD2 identical over 9 bases. This CDR3 comprises 17 residues. The ends lost 4 bases at V and 8 bases at J; junction bases unmatched: 14. CDR1 is SGHAT and CDR2 is FQNNGV in the germline V gene. The CDR3 coding sequence is TGTGCCAGCAGCTCCCGGGATGGCGGGAGGGCCCAGGGGGAGCTGTTTTTT. It specifies CASSSRDGGRAQGELFF.

This chain's CDR3 is CAISKVTRGLADEQYF. In nucleotides, the CDR3 is TGTGCCATCAGTAAGGTCACCAGGGGTTTGGCCGACGAGCAGTACTTC. The chain uses TRBV10-3 and TRBJ2-7; TRBD1 is a possible D gene (6 bases). V was cut by 5 bases and J by 5 bases, with 22 bases left in between. This CDR3 is 16 amino acids long. The germline V gene has CDR1 ENHRY and CDR2 SYGVKD.

In its sample, this clone was seen once. The chain uses TRBV6-6 and TRBJ2-6; no firm D call. V dropped 5 bases and J dropped 0 bases, with 8 bases sitting between them. The CDR3 has 15 amino acids. Germline V CDR1 and CDR2: MNHNY, SVGAGI (reference sequence). CDR3 sequence: CASSHQPSGANVLTF. CDR3 nucleotide sequence: TGTGCCAGCAGTCACCAACCCTCTGGGGCCAACGTCCTGACTTTC.

Points on this clone: The sample contains more than one DNA sequence encoding this CDR3. This chain links TRBV27 with TRBJ1-1; D gene unclear. This CDR3 contains 13 residues. Germline-derived CDR1 and CDR2 are MNHEY and SMNVEV (reference sequence). V was clipped by 2 bases and J by 1 base, with 5 bases between them. Here the CDR3 reads CASSLITNTEAFF. The DNA of the CDR3 is TGTGCCAGCAGTTTAATCACGAACACTGAAGCTTTCTTT.

The chain links TRBV27 to TRBJ2-7; 10 positions match TRBD1. CDR1 and CDR2 from the germline V gene are MNHEY and SMNVEV (reference sequence). V gave up 5 bases and J gave up 3 bases; unmatched junction bases: 10. There are 16 residues in the CDR3. CDR3 sequence: CASSPGTGDKIYEQYF. The DNA of the CDR3 is TGTGCCAGCAGTCCCGGGACAGGGGACAAAATCTACGAGCAGTACTTC.

The CDR3 spells CSVLTGQTYEQYF. The CDR3 coding sequence is TGCAGCGTTTTGACAGGGCAAACCTACGAGCAGTACTTC. V and J are TRBV29-1 and TRBJ2-7; 7 bases align to TRBD1. The V gene's germline CDR1 is SQVTM and CDR2 ANQGSEA. The CDR3 contains 13 residues. The V gene end was trimmed by 5 bases and the J gene end by 2 bases; junction bases not matched to a gene: 6.

This chain uses TRBV9 with TRBJ2-1; 11 bases are shared with TRBD2. Germline-derived CDR1 and CDR2 are SGDLS and YYNGEE. CDR3 size: 15 residues. Germline trimming cut 4 bases from V and 5 bases from J; bases unmatched to any gene: 5. For the CDR3, the DNA is TGTGCCAGCAGCCCGACTAGCGGGACTAACAATGAGCAGTTCTTC. Amino acid sequence: CASSPTSGTNNEQFF.

V gene TRBV5-6 combines with J gene TRBJ2-1, with D unresolved. CDR3 length: 14 residues. Germline assignment: CDR1 SGHDT and CDR2 YYEEEE. Trimming took off 0 bases at V and 5 bases at J, with 9 bases between the two ends. The CDR3 nucleotides read TGTGCCAGCAGCTTGGTCGACGCCCACAATGAGCAGTTCTTC. It yields the protein CASSLVDAHNEQFF.

The rearrangement links TRBV5-1 to TRBJ2-7; TRBD1 might be the D (6 bases). Germline-derived CDR1 and CDR2 are SGHRS and YFSETQ. The CDR3 spans 16 residues. V was trimmed by 3 bases and J by 0 bases, leaving 16 bases between them. CDR3 sequence: CASSSDTGLASYEQYF. As DNA, the CDR3 is TGCGCCAGCAGCTCCGACACAGGGCTGGCCTCCTACGAGCAGTACTTC.

This chain joins TRBV7-7 and TRBJ2-1, with D perhaps matching TRBD1 or TRBD2 (6 bases each). The CDR3 is made up of 12 amino acids. Germline CDR1 is SSHAT and CDR2 is FNYEAQ (reference sequence). The germline V and J ends were trimmed by 5 bases and 9 bases, with 11 bases remaining between them. CDR3 in amino acids: CASSHGGGEQFF. DNA for the CDR3: TGTGCCAGCAGCCACGGGGGCGGTGAGCAGTTCTTC.

V usage is TRBV9 and J usage is TRBJ2-7; the match to TRBD2 covers 9 bases. Germline V gives CDR1 SGDLS, CDR2 YYNGEE. The CDR3 totals 16 residues. J was trimmed by 6 bases and V by 6 bases; bases with no gene match: 16. The CDR3 coding sequence is TGTGCCAGCACCCCAACGGCGCGGGAGGGAGGGGCCGAGCAGTACTTC. Its protein product is CASTPTAREGGAEQYF.

This sequence joins TRBV6-1 and TRBJ2-5, with 8 bases fitting TRBD2. J was trimmed by 3 bases and V by 6 bases; bases with no gene match: 0. The CDR3 has 12 residues. Germline assignment: CDR1 MNHNS and CDR2 SASEGT. CDR3 nucleotide sequence: TGTGCCAGCAGGGGACTAGAAGAGACCCAGTACTTC. Translating it yields CASRGLEETQYF.